This T cell receptor beta chain is from a study of T-cell memory formation after mild COVID-19. General observations from the study: A balance of CD4 and CD8 characterized clones contracting day 15 to 85, whereas later expanders leaned CD4+.

The CDR3 has 15 amino acids. CDR1 and CDR2 (germline): SGHTA, FQGNSA. V was pared by 0 bases and J by 0 bases, with 7 bases between. Constant-segment-primed 5'RACE gave TCR alpha and TCR beta cDNA libraries with sample barcodes and UMIs. TCRdb re-called the 5' RACE reads through MiXCR, storing one row per CDR3 protein. The sample lists some 330,000 distinct CDR3 sequences, 20% to 25% seen once, with around an eighth in the top ten. Concerning this clonotype itself: Antigen: not known.

The TCR originated in an adult woman who had mild COVID-19 (a few samples of this study predate the infection). Cell type and time point are not known. The material sequenced was PBMCs or a T cell subset sorted from them (not recorded which). The gene calls are TRBV7-2 and TRBJ2-3; no clear D gene. The CDR3 nucleotides are TGTGCCAGCAGCTTAGCCAGGAGCAGCACAGATACGCAGTATTTT. Its translation is CASSLARSSTDTQYF.